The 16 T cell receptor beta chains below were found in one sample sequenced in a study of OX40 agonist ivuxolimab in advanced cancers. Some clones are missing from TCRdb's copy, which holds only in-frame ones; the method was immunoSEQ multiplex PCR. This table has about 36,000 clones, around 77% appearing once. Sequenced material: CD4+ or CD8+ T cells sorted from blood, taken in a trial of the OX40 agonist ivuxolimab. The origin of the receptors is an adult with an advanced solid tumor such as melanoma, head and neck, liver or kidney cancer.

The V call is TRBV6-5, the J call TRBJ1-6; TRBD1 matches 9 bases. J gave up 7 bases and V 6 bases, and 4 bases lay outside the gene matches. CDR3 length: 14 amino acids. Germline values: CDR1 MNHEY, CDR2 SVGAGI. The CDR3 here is CASSPGTGNSPLHF. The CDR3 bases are TGTGCCAGCAGCCCCGGGACAGGGAATTCACCCCTCCACTTT.

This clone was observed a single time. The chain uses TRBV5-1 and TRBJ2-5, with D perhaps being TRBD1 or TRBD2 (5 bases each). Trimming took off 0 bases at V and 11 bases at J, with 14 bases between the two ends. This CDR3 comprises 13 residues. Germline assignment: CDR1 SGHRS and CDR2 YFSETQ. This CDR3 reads CASSLGEGREQYF. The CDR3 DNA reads TGCGCCAGCAGCTTGGGTGAGGGCAGGGAGCAGTACTTC.

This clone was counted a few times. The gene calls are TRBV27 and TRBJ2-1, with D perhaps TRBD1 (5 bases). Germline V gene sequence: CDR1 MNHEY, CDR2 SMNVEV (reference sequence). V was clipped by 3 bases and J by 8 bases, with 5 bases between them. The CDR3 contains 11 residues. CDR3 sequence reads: CASSLGHEQFF. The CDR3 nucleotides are TGTGCCAGCAGTTTGGGGCATGAGCAGTTCTTC.

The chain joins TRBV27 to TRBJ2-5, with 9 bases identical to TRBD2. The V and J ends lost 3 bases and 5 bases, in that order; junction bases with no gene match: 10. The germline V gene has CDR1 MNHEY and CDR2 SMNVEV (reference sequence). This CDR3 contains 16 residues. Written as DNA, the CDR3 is TGTGCCAGCAGTTTCGATGGCGGGAGGGCCGGTGAGACCCAGTACTTC. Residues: CASSFDGGRAGETQYF.

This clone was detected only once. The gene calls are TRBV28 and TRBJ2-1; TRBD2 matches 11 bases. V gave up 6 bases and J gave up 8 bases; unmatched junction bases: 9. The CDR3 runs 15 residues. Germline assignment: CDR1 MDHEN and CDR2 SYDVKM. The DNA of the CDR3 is TGTGCCAGCAGCCCTACTAGCGGGAGATTCCATGAGCAGTTCTTC. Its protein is CASSPTSGRFHEQFF.

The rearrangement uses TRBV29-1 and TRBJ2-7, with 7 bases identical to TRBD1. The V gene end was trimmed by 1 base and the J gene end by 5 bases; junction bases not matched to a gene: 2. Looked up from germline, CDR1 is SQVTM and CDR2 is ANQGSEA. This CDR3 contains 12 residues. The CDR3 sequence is CSVEVTGNEQYF. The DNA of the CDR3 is TGCAGCGTTGAAGTGACAGGGAACGAGCAGTACTTC.

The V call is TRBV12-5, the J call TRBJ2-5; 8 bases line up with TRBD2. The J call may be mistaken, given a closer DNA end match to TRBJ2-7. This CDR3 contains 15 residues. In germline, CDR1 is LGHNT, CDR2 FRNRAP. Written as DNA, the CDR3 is TGTGCTAGTGCCCCGGCCTCGGCAGCGGGAGACGAGCAGTACTTC. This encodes CASAPASAAGDEQYF.

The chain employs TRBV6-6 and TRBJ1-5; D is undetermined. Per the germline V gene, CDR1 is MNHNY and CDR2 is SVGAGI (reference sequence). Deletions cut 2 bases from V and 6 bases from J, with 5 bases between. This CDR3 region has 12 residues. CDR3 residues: CASSYGVQPQHF. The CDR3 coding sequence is TGTGCCAGCAGTTACGGGGTTCAGCCCCAGCATTTT.

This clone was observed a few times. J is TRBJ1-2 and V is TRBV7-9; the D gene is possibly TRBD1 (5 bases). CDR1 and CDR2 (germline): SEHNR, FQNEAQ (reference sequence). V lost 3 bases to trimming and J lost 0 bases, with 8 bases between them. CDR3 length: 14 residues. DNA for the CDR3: TGTGCCAGCAGCTTGGGGACGGCTAACTATGGCTACACCTTC. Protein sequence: CASSLGTANYGYTF.

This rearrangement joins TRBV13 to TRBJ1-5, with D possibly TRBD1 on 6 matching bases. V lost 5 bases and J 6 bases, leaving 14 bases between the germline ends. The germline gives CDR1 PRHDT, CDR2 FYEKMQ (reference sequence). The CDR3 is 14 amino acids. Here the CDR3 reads CASSRGGASQPQHF. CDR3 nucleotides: TGTGCCAGCAGCCGGGGGGGGGCGTCTCAGCCCCAGCATTTT.

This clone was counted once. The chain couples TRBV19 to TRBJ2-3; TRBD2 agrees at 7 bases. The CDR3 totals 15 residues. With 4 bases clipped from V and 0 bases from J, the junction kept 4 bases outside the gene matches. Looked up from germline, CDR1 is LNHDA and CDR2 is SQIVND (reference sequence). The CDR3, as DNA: TGTGCCAGTAGTAACGGGGGAGGGAGCACAGATACGCAGTATTTT. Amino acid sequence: CASSNGGGSTDTQYF.

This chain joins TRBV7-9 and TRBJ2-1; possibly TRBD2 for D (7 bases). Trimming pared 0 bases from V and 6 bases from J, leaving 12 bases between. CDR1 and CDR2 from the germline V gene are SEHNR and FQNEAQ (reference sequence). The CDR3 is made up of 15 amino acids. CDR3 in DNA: TGTGCCAGCAGCTTAGCGGGGGGGCTCGGCAATGAGCAGTTCTTC. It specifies CASSLAGGLGNEQFF.

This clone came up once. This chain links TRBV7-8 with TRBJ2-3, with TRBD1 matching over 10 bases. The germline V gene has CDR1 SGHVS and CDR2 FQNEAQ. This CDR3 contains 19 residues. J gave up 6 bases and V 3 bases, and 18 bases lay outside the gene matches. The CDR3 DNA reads TGTGCCAGCAGCTTCTCTTTCACCCGACAGGGGGCAAGCGGGGATACGCAGTATTTT. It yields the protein CASSFSFTRQGASGDTQYF. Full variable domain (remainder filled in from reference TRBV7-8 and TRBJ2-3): GAGVSQSPRYKVAKRGQDVALRCDPISGHVSLFWYQQALGQGPEFLTYFQNEAQLDKSGLPSDRFFAERPEGSVSTLKIQRTQQEDSAVYLCASSFSFTRQGASGDTQYFGPGTRLTVL.

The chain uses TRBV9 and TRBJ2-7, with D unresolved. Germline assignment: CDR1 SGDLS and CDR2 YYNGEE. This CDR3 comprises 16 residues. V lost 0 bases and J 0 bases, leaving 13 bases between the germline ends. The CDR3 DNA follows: TGTGCCAGCAGCGTAGTTAGGGCAGTCCACTCCTACGAGCAGTACTTC. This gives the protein CASSVVRAVHSYEQYF.

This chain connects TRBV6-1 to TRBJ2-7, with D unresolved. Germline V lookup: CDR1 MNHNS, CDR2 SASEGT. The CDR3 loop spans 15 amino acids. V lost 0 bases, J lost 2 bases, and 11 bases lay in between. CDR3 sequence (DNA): TGTGCCAGCAGTGAAGCGACCACAGCTCCCTACGAGCAGTACTTC. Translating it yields CASSEATTAPYEQYF.

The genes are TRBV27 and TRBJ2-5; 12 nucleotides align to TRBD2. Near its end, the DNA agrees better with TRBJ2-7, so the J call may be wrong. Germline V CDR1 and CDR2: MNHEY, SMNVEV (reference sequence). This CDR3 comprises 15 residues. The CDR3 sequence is CASSPGLAGIYEQYF. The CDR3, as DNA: TGTGCCAGCAGTCCCGGACTAGCGGGGATCTACGAGCAGTACTTC.